A selection of T cell receptor beta chains follows, all from one sample in a study of T cell responses to AZD1222 COVID-19 vaccine. The data were produced by immunoSEQ multiplex PCR, yet TCRdb's version contains in-frame clones alone and is incomplete. The repertoire holds fewer than 130,000 clones, with about 93% as singletons. Sequenced here: peripheral blood, sampled on day 0 of AZD1222 vaccination. Receptor source: an adult in good health. Both conserved end residues are part of each CDR3. The order of the fields is CDR3 DNA, CDR3 protein, clone size, V gene, J gene, D gene. The D gene is left open where the match is weak. Clone size is shown for a subset of rows, as once, few, many or a class of expanded clone.

TGCGCCAGCAGCTTGTCAGGGGGGGGAGATCAGCCCCAGCATTTT,CASSLSGGGDQPQHF,-,TRBV5-1,TRBJ1-5,TRBD1
TGTGCCAGCAGCCCGCAGATAGGGACAGGGGGCTCCAATCAGCAGTTCTTC,CASSPQIGTGGSNQQFF,-,TRBV7-8,TRBJ2-1,TRBD1
TGTGCCAGCAAGGGACTGATGAACACTGAAGCTTTCTTT,CASKGLMNTEAFF,-,TRBV27,TRBJ1-1,-
TGTGCCAGCAGCTTTTGGAGCAACACTGAAGCTTTCTTT,CASSFWSNTEAFF,once,TRBV5-5,TRBJ1-1,-
TGTGCCAGCAGCTTGGCCGGGGGGTACACTGAAGCTTTCTTT,CASSLAGGYTEAFF,-,TRBV5-4,TRBJ1-1,-
TGCAGTGCTAGAGTCCCAGGGGGCTACACCTTC,CSARVPGGYTF,-,TRBV20-1,TRBJ1-2,-
TGCGCCAGCATCCCGGTCGTCGGGGGCTACAATGAGCAGTTCTTC,CASIPVVGGYNEQFF,-,TRBV5-1,TRBJ2-1,-
TGTGCCAGTAGTATAGGCTTGGCAGGGGACCTTAACTATGGCTACACCTTC,CASSIGLAGDLNYGYTF,-,TRBV19,TRBJ1-2,-
TGTGCTAGTGGTTTGTTCCCCCCTCCTGCAACTAATGAAAAACTGTTTTTT,CASGLFPPPATNEKLFF,-,TRBV12-5,TRBJ1-4,-
TGTGCCAGCAGCTTAAGAGAAAATAGCAATCAGCCCCAGCATTTT,CASSLRENSNQPQHF,-,TRBV13,TRBJ1-5,-
TGTGCCAGCAGTGAAGGGCAGGAGGGCAATGAGCAGTTCTTC,CASSEGQEGNEQFF,-,TRBV6-1,TRBJ2-1,-
TGCGCCAGCAGCGCAACGACTAGAAACGGGGAGCTGTTTTTT,CASSATTRNGELFF,-,TRBV5-1,TRBJ2-2,-
TGTGCCAGCAGCCAAGCTGAGGGGGCAGGCTACGAGCAGTACTTC,CASSQAEGAGYEQYF,-,TRBV3-1/TRBV3-2,TRBJ2-7,TRBD1
TGTGCCAGCAGCACCTCGTCACTTGGTTGGACTGAAGCTTTCTTT,CASSTSSLGWTEAFF,-,TRBV11-3,TRBJ1-1,-
TGTGCCAGCAGTGAAGTCGGGTGGAATGAGCAGTTCTTC,CASSEVGWNEQFF,-,TRBV2,TRBJ2-1,-
TGTGCCAGCAGTTACTTGCCCGGAGGGGGGATGAACACTGAAGCTTTCTTT,CASSYLPGGGMNTEAFF,-,TRBV27,TRBJ1-1,-
TGTGCCAGCAGCGTATTCGGGGACAAAGGCCAGCCCCAGCATTTT,CASSVFGDKGQPQHF,-,TRBV9,TRBJ1-5,-
TGTGCCAGCAGTTTAGAGGCGGGGACCAAAGCTTTCTTT,CASSLEAGTKAFF,-,TRBV12-3/TRBV12-4,TRBJ1-1,-
TGTGCCAGCAGCCCCAGGACAGGCCTTTGGGCTGAAGCTTTCTTT,CASSPRTGLWAEAFF,-,TRBV7-2,TRBJ1-1,TRBD1
TGTGCCAGCAGCTTAGGGGGCCAGGGGGACTACGAGCAGTACTTC,CASSLGGQGDYEQYF,-,TRBV13,TRBJ2-7,TRBD1
TGTGCCAGCAGCGGCGGGGCCACGGCCGGGGAGCTGTTTTTT,CASSGGATAGELFF,-,TRBV11-3,TRBJ2-2,-
TGTGCCACCAGCAGAGATCTCAACAGGGAGGAACTGTTTTTT,CATSRDLNREELFF,-,TRBV15,TRBJ1-4,-
TGTGCCAGCCGCCTGGGTAACGAGCAGTACTTC,CASRLGNEQYF,-,TRBV7-2,TRBJ2-7,-
TGTGCCAGCAGTTTTGTGACAGGGGGCAAGGACGAGCAGTACTTC,CASSFVTGGKDEQYF,-,TRBV27,TRBJ2-7,TRBD1
TGTGCCAGCAGTCCTATAGCAGGGCAGTGGTGGCTGTTTTTT,CASSPIAGQWWLFF,once,TRBV11-2,TRBJ2-2,-
TGTGCCAGCAGTTTGGCGGGGGATCAGCCCCAGCATTTT,CASSLAGDQPQHF,-,TRBV28,TRBJ1-5,-
TGTGCCAGCAGCCAAGGACTAGCATCTAATGAGCAGTTCTTC,CASSQGLASNEQFF,-,TRBV6-1,TRBJ2-1,TRBD2
TGTGCCAGCAGTGAAATGGGGGACAGGGAATGTTTC,CASSEMGDRECF,-,TRBV2,TRBJ1-2,TRBD1
TGTGCCACCGGGGCCGAAGCTTTCTTT,CATGAEAFF,-,TRBV2,TRBJ1-1,-
TGTGCCAGCAGCTTGGCGGGGATGAGACTGTTTTTT,CASSLAGMRLFF,-,TRBV5-5,TRBJ1-4,-
TGTGCCAGCAGCGCTCCAGGGGGTCATCAAGCTAACTATGGCTACACCTTC,CASSAPGGHQANYGYTF,-,TRBV5-4,TRBJ1-2,TRBD1
TGTGCCAGCAGCTTAATGGGGGAGATAAGGGCTGGCTACACCTTC,CASSLMGEIRAGYTF,-,TRBV7-9,TRBJ1-2,-